Shown below are 30 T cell receptor beta chains from a single sample sequenced in a study of synovial regulatory T cells in juvenile arthritis. Findings and caveats of the study: Compared with other blood Treg cells, inflammation-associated Treg cells had reduced TCR diversity.

The antigens these receptors bind are not known. Repertoires were generated with immunoSEQ multiplex PCR, while TCRdb's copy carries only in-frame clones and drops some. This sample lists 9,500 to 10,000 clones; its ten largest clones have roughly 1.5%. The sequenced material came from Treg cells from blood. Subset meaning: HLA-DR+ inflammation-associated blood Treg cells. These receptors were obtained from a donor aged 2-30 years with juvenile idiopathic arthritis.

The chain links TRBV10-3 to TRBJ1-2; TCRdb gives TRBD1 as the D gene, but with no DNA this cannot be confirmed. This CDR3 comprises 15 residues. No DNA is given. Germline CDR1 reads ENHRY; CDR2 reads SYGVKD. This CDR3 reads CAISAAQGFENGYTF.

The chain recombines TRBV5-6 with TRBJ1-5; TCRdb returns TRBD1, unconfirmable since there is no DNA. The CDR3 loop spans 14 amino acids. DNA for this receptor is not on file. CDR1 and CDR2 from the germline V gene are SGHDT and YYEEEE. The CDR3 spells CASSLAGSNQPQHF.

The chain carries TRBV25-1 and TRBJ1-2. There are 12 residues in the CDR3. Nucleotide data are not available. Germline CDR1 and CDR2: MGHDK and SYGVNS. The CDR3 here is CASSDRVYGYTF.

V is TRBV6-6 and J is TRBJ1-1. This CDR3 has 12 amino acids. Only the protein is on record. CDR1 MNHNY and CDR2 SVGAGI come from the germline V gene (reference sequence). This CDR3 is CASSYVGNEAFF.

This chain joins TRBV19 and TRBJ2-5; no DNA is available, so the TRBD1 call from TCRdb remains unchecked. Germline V gene data show CDR1 as LNHDA and CDR2 as SQIVND (reference sequence). This CDR3 spans 15 amino acids. No coding sequence is recorded. CDR3 loop: CASSIGRQAQETQYF.

This chain joins TRBV2 and TRBJ2-5; TCRdb's D call of TRBD2 is untestable without DNA. Germline CDR1 and CDR2: SNHLY and FYNNEI. The CDR3 runs 14 residues. A DNA sequence was not provided. The chain's CDR3 is CASSSGRAQETQYF.

The chain couples TRBV2 to TRBJ1-1. The CDR3 consists of 13 residues. The DNA is unrecorded. Germline lookup yields CDR1 SNHLY and CDR2 FYNNEI. CDR3 amino acids: CASSETAGTEAFF.

The CDR3 region is CASSAGSTGPYYGYTF. The gene calls are TRBV6-1 and TRBJ1-2; TCRdb returns TRBD1, unconfirmable since there is no DNA. The CDR3 is 16 amino acids. No DNA is recorded. CDR1 is MNHNS, CDR2 SASEGT, per germline.

The chain joins TRBV18 to TRBJ1-2. There are 15 residues in the CDR3. No DNA was logged. Germline CDR1 KGHSH, CDR2 LQKENI. The CDR3 sequence is CASSPGGGQIYGYTF.

The rearrangement links TRBV27 to TRBJ1-1; absent DNA, TCRdb's TRBD1 call cannot be checked. The CDR3 length is 14 residues. The nucleotide record is missing. Germline CDR1 is MNHEY and CDR2 is SMNVEV (reference sequence). CDR3 sequence reads: CASRPYRGNTEAFF.

The chain recombines TRBV27 with TRBJ2-5; there is no DNA to check the TCRdb D call of TRBD2. The CDR3 length is 14 residues. The record lacks a DNA sequence. Germline V gene sequence: CDR1 MNHEY, CDR2 SMNVEV (reference sequence). CDR3 protein: CASSLEGGRETQYF.

The rearrangement links TRBV7-2 to TRBJ2-3. In germline, CDR1 is SGHTA, CDR2 FQGNSA. The length of the CDR3 is 14 residues. No DNA sequence is on record. CDR3 amino acids: CASSLAGGTDTQYF.

The CDR3 reads CAISDQAINQPQHF. The chain links TRBV10-3 to TRBJ1-5; the D call of TRBD1 rests on TCRdb alone, since no DNA is present to check it. Germline V gene sequence: CDR1 ENHRY, CDR2 SYGVKD. The CDR3 runs to 14 residues. The record lacks a DNA sequence.

This chain links TRBV19 with TRBJ2-1; no DNA is available, so the TRBD2 call from TCRdb remains unchecked. The CDR3 is made up of 14 amino acids. A DNA sequence was not provided. Germline CDR1 reads LNHDA; CDR2 reads SQIVND (reference sequence). CDR3 residues: CASRIAGLDNEQFF.

The CDR3 sequence is CASSADKEYSPLHF. The V gene is TRBV2, the J gene TRBJ1-6; there is no DNA to check the TCRdb D call of TRBD1. The CDR3 totals 14 residues. No DNA appears here. The germline V gene encodes CDR1 SNHLY and CDR2 FYNNEI.

V and J are TRBV30 and TRBJ1-5; there is no DNA to check the TCRdb D call of TRBD1. CDR3 length: 12 amino acids. The DNA is unrecorded. CDR1 is GTSNPN and CDR2 is SVGIG in the germline V gene (reference sequence). The CDR3 spells CAAGQDNQPQHF.

The chain links TRBV11-2 to TRBJ1-6. The V gene's germline CDR1 is SGHAT and CDR2 FQNNGV. The length of the CDR3 is 15 residues. No DNA is listed. The CDR3 sequence: CASSLASGIGSPLHF.

According to its frequency, this clone is medium-sized (0.01 to 0.1%). V usage is TRBV19 and J usage is TRBJ2-3; TCRdb proposes TRBD1, but this gene call is untestable without DNA. CDR1 LNHDA and CDR2 SQIVND come from the germline V gene (reference sequence). The CDR3 consists of 16 residues. Nucleotide data are not available. CDR3 in amino acids: CASSDRQAYGTDTQYF.

The chain combines TRBV28 with TRBJ1-2; checking the TCRdb D call of TRBD1 is not possible without DNA. Germline CDR1 and CDR2: MDHEN and SYDVKM. The CDR3 is made up of 13 amino acids. A DNA sequence was not provided. CDR3 loop: CASSPPQGIGYTF.

The chain uses TRBV13 and TRBJ2-7; TCRdb indicates TRBD2, and absent DNA this call remains unverified. The germline V gene encodes CDR1 PRHDT and CDR2 FYEKMQ (reference sequence). The CDR3 has 15 amino acids. No DNA sequence was recorded. The CDR3: CASSIRLAGEDEQYF.

The rearrangement joins TRBV7-9 to TRBJ1-2. This CDR3 spans 15 amino acids. The protein alone is recorded here. Germline CDR1 and CDR2: SEHNR and FQNEAQ (reference sequence). This chain's CDR3 is CASSLDAAIIYGYTF.

This sequence joins TRBV27 and TRBJ1-6. Germline lookup yields CDR1 MNHEY and CDR2 SMNVEV (reference sequence). CDR3 length equals 14 residues. Only the protein is on record. The CDR3 sequence is CASRPTGDNSPLHF.

The chain joins TRBV11-2 to TRBJ1-1; TCRdb calls TRBD1, which cannot be checked without DNA. Germline values: CDR1 SGHAT, CDR2 FQNNGV. The CDR3 loop spans 14 amino acids. No DNA is listed. CDR3 in amino acids: CASSPGQGNTEAFF.

V gene TRBV5-1 combines with J gene TRBJ1-6. Germline V CDR1 and CDR2: SGHRS, YFSETQ. The CDR3 is 13 amino acids. No DNA was logged. The chain's CDR3 is CASSFTGDSPLHF.

V gene TRBV7-8 combines with J gene TRBJ1-1. Germline V CDR1 and CDR2: SGHVS, FQNEAQ. The CDR3 runs to 14 residues. A DNA sequence was not provided. The CDR3 is CASSRTGANTEAFF.

The chain couples TRBV6-1 to TRBJ2-7; TCRdb returns TRBD1, unconfirmable since there is no DNA. Germline CDR1 is MNHNS and CDR2 is SASEGT. The CDR3 spans 16 residues. No DNA appears here. This CDR3 reads CASSESGTVLSYEQYV.

The chain joins TRBV9 to TRBJ1-2; without DNA, the TCRdb call of TRBD1 cannot be checked. This CDR3 comprises 13 residues. The DNA sequence is not available. Per the germline V gene, CDR1 is SGDLS and CDR2 is YYNGEE. CDR3 amino acids: CASRRGNMLGYTF.

The J gene is TRBJ1-3, the V gene TRBV27. The CDR3 runs to 13 residues. There is no recorded DNA. The germline gives CDR1 MNHEY, CDR2 SMNVEV (reference sequence). CDR3: CASSLYRDSTIYF.

The J gene is TRBJ2-2, the V gene TRBV5-4; TCRdb names TRBD1, which stays unverified in the absence of DNA. The CDR3 consists of 13 residues. DNA for this receptor is not on file. The germline V gene has CDR1 SGHNT and CDR2 YYREEE (reference sequence). CDR3: CASSLQGIGELFF. The full variable domain, in which reference TRBV5-4 and TRBJ2-2 provide the parts outside the CDR3, is ETGVTQSPTHLIKTRGQQVTLRCSSQSGHNTVSWYQQALGQGPQFIFQYYREEENGRGNFPPRFSGLQFPNYSSELNVNALELDDSALYLCASSLQGIGELFFGEGSRLTVL.

The chain is built from TRBV4-1 and TRBJ1-1. This CDR3 has 15 amino acids. DNA was not recorded. Per germline, CDR1 MGHRA and CDR2 YSYEKL. CDR3 protein: CASSQGGPTNTEAFF.